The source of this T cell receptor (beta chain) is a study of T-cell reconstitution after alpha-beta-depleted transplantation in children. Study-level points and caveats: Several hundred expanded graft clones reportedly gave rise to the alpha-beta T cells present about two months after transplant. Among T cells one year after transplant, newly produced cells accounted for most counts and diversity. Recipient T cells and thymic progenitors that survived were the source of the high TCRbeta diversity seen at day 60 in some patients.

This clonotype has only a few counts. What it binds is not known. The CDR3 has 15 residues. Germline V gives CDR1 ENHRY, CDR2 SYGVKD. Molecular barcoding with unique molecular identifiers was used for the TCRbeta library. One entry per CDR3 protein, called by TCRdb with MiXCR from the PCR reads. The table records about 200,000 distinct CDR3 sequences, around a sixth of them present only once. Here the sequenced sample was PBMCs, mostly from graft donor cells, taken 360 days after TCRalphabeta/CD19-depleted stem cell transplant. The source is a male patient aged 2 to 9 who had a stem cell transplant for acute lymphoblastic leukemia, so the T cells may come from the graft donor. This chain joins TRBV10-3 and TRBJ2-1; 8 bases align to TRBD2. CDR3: CVTRLSGGRAGEQFF. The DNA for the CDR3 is TGTGTAACCCGGCTTTCGGGGGGGCGTGCGGGGGAGCAGTTCTTC.